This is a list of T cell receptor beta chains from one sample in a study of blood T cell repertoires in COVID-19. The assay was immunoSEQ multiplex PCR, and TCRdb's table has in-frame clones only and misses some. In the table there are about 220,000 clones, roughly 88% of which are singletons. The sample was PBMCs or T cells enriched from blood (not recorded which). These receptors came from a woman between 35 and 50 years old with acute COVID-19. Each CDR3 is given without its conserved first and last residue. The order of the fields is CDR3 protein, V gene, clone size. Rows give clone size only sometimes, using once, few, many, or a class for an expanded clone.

cdr3_aa: ASRRRGGVTDTQY
v_call: TRBV7-2
clone_size: -

cdr3_aa: ASSLVAGKSYEQY
v_call: TRBV11-2
clone_size: -

cdr3_aa: ASSGTGTTNEKLF
v_call: TRBV2
clone_size: -

cdr3_aa: ASSNGRSGTDTQY
v_call: TRBV9
clone_size: -

cdr3_aa: ASSYSRGNTEAF
v_call: TRBV6-5
clone_size: -

cdr3_aa: ASSPTSTTGYGYT
v_call: TRBV18
clone_size: -

cdr3_aa: ASSFSGWTSEEYNEQF
v_call: TRBV27
clone_size: -

cdr3_aa: ASSPRGQGVYNEQF
v_call: TRBV7-6
clone_size: -

cdr3_aa: ASRTAGTGRTEKLF
v_call: TRBV19
clone_size: -

cdr3_aa: ASTGSSSEQY
v_call: TRBV6-6
clone_size: -

cdr3_aa: AWAGEASSPLH
v_call: TRBV30
clone_size: -

cdr3_aa: ASSYSDRVEQY
v_call: TRBV23-1
clone_size: once

cdr3_aa: ASSLGGGAYEQY
v_call: TRBV7-8
clone_size: once

cdr3_aa: ASTPVPGGGGYT
v_call: TRBV4-1
clone_size: -

cdr3_aa: ASSVEPRGAGYT
v_call: TRBV9
clone_size: -

cdr3_aa: AIRDDRITYEQY
v_call: TRBV10-3
clone_size: -

cdr3_aa: AWSRRPEGNTIY
v_call: TRBV30
clone_size: -

cdr3_aa: ASTFLNSGEGYT
v_call: TRBV6-5
clone_size: -

cdr3_aa: ASSLSQGVGEQY
v_call: TRBV5-8
clone_size: -

cdr3_aa: AWSPRTGGGYT
v_call: TRBV30
clone_size: -

cdr3_aa: AWSPDRGSGYT
v_call: TRBV30
clone_size: -

cdr3_aa: ASSRSDRANTEAF
v_call: TRBV3-1/TRBV3-2
clone_size: few

cdr3_aa: ASSSKRGGQGGELF
v_call: TRBV3-1/TRBV3-2
clone_size: -

cdr3_aa: ASSLAGTGVDTQY
v_call: TRBV5-1
clone_size: -

cdr3_aa: ASSSGTSGGRETQY
v_call: TRBV5-1
clone_size: -

cdr3_aa: ASGGAAHQGEQF
v_call: TRBV7-9
clone_size: -

cdr3_aa: ASSPIETEAF
v_call: TRBV10-2
clone_size: -

cdr3_aa: ASSESYQETQY
v_call: TRBV10-1
clone_size: -